This T cell receptor beta chain was identified during a study of shared clonotypes between healthy human individuals. Study overall: Aged between 18 and 49, the donors were a couple of women and a few men. Whole-study results and caveats: Between a handful of donors, naive CD4 clonotypes were shared at a level of around 4.9%. Donor clonotype sharing was expected to depend on sequencing depth. Naive subsets generally exceeded memory subsets in estimated richness.

Naivety among CD8 cells was defined by CD45RO negativity and positive CCR7 selection, thereby excluding terminally differentiated effector memory CD45RA+ cells. This table comes from immunoSEQ multiplex PCR, and its TCRdb copy is limited to in-frame clones, with some not included. Among under 2,000,000 clones listed, approximately 95% were seen once. This CDR3 comprises 15 residues. Trimming stripped 1 base from V and 0 bases from J, with 8 bases between. Germline-derived CDR1 and CDR2 are SEHNR and FQNEAQ (reference sequence). Concerning this clone itself: The target antigen is unknown.

The sequenced sample consisted of naive CD8+ T cells sorted from blood. This chain uses TRBV7-9 with TRBJ2-3; D unclear. This sequence originates from a man younger than 30 in good health. This CDR3 is CASSLEWDSTDTQYF. CDR3 nucleotides: TGTGCCAGCAGCTTAGAGTGGGATAGCACAGATACGCAGTATTTT.